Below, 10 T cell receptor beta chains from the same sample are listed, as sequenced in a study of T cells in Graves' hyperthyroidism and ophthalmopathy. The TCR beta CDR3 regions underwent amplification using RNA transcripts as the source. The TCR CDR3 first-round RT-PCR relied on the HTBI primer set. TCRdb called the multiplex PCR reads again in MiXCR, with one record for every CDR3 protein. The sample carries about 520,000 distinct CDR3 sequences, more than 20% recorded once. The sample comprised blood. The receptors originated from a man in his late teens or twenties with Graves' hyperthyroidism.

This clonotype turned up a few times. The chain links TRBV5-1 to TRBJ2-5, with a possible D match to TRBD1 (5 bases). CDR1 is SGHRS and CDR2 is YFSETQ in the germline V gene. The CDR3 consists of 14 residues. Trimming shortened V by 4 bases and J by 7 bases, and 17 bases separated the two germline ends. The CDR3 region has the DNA TGCGCCAGCAGCACCCAGGGTCCCCCGGGGACCCAGTACTTC. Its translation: CASSTQGPPGTQYF.

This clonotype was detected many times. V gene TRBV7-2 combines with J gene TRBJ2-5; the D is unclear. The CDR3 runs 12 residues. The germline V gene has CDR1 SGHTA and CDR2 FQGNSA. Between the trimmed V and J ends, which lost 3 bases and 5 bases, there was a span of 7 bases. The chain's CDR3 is CASSFVWETQYF. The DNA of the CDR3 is TGTGCCAGCAGCTTCGTCTGGGAGACCCAGTACTTC. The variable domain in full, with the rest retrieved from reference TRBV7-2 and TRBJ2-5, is GAGVSQSPSNKVTEKGKDVELRCDPISGHTALYWYRQSLGQGLEFLIYFQGNSAPDKSGLPSDRFSAERTGGSVSTLTIQRTQQEDSAVYLCASSFVWETQYFGPGTRLLVL.

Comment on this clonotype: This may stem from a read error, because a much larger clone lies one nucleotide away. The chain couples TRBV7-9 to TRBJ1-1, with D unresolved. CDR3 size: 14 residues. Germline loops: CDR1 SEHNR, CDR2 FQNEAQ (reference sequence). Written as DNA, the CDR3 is TGTGCCAGCAGCTTAGAAGTGGGTGGCACTGAAGCTTGCTTT. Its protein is CASSLEVGGTEACF.

The CDR3 here is CASSLALGQSEQYF. As DNA, the CDR3 is TGTGCCAGCAGTTTAGCGCTGGGACAGAGCGAGCAGTACTTC. The chain uses TRBV12-3 or TRBV12-4 and TRBJ2-7; 7 positions match TRBD1. CDR3 length: 14 residues. V gave up 0 bases and J gave up 6 bases; unmatched junction bases: 5.

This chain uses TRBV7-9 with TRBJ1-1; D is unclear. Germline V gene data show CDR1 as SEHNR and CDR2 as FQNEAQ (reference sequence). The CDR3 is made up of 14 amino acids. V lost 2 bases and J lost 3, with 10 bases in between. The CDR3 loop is CASSLTQSDTEAFF. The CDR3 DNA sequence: TGTGCCAGCAGCTTAACCCAGAGTGACACTGAAGCTTTCTTT.

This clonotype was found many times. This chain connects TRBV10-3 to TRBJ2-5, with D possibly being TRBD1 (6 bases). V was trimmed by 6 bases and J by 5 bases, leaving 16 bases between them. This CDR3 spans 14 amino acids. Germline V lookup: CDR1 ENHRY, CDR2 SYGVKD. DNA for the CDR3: TGTGCCATCAGGGGACAAAACGTGGTGGAGACCCAGTACTTC. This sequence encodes CAIRGQNVVETQYF.

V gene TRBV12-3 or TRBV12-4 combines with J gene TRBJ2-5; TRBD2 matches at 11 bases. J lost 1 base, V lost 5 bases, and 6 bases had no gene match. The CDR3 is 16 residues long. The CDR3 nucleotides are TGTGCCAGCAGTCGTATCGGGACTAGCGGCCAAGAGACCCAGTACTTC. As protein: CASSRIGTSGQETQYF.

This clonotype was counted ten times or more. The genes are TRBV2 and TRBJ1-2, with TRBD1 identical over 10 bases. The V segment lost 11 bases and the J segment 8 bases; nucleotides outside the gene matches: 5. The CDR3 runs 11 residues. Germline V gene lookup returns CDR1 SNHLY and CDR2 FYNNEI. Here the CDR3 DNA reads TGTGCCGGGACAGGGGACGGCGGCTACACCTTC. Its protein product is CAGTGDGGYTF.

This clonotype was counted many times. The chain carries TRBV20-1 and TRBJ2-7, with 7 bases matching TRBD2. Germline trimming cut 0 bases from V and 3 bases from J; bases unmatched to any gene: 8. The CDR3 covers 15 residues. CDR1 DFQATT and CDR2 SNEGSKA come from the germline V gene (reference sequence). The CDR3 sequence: CSARDPGGEGYEQYF. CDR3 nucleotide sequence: TGCAGTGCTAGAGATCCCGGAGGGGAGGGCTACGAGCAGTACTTC.

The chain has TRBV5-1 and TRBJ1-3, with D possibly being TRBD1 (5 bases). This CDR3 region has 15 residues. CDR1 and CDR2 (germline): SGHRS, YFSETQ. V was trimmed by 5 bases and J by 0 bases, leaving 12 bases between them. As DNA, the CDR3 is TGCGCCAGCAGGGGGGGGTCCAGCTCTGGAAACACCATATATTTT. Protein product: CASRGGSSSGNTIYF. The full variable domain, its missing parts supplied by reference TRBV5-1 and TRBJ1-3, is KAGVTQTPRYLIKTRGQQVTLSCSPISGHRSVSWYQQTPGQGLQFLFEYFSETQRNKGNFPGRFSGRQFSNSRSEMNVSTLELGDSALYLCASRGGSSSGNTIYFGEGSWLTVV.